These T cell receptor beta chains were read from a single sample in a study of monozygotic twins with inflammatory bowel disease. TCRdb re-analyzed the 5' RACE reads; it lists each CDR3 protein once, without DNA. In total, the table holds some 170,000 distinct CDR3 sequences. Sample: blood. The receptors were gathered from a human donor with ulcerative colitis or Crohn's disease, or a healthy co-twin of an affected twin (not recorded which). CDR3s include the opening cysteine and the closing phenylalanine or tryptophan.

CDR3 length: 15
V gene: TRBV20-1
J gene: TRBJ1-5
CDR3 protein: CSARDLGHRYQPQHF

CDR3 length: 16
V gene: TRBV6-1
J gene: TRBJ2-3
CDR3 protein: CASRALGQKDTDTQYF

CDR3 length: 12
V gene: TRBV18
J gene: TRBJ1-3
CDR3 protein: CASAAQGNTIYF

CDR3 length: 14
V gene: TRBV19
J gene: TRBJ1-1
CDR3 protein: CASSQGRFNTEAFF

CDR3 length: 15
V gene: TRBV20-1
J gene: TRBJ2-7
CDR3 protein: CSARRLGSGGYEQYF

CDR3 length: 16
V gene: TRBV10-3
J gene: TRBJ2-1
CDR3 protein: CAISESIGGPYNEQFF

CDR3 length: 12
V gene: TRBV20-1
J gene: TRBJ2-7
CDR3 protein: CSALDRLVEQYF

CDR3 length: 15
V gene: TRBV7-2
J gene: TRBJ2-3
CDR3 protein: CASSLLRGWGDTQYF

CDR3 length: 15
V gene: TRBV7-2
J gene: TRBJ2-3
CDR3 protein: CASSYLGARQDTQYF

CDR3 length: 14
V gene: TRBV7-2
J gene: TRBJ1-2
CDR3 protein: CAIPGGGPNYGYTF

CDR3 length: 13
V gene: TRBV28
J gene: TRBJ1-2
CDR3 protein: CAWGGGLNYGYTF

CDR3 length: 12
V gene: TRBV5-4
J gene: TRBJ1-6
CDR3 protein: CASSLGGSPLHF

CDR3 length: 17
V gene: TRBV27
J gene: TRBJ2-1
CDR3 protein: CASSPSLAGGFNSEQFF

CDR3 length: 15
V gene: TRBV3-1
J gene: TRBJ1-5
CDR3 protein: CASSQVPASNQPQHF

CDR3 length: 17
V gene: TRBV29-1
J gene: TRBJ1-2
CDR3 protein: CSVLTQGTGGRGYGYTF

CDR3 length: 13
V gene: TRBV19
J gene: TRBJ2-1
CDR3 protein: CASTRDTYNEQFF

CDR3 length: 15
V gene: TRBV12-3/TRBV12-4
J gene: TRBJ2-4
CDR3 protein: CASSSRRGLGNIQYF

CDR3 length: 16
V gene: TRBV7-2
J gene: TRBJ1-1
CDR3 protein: CASSLVPGDLNTEAFF

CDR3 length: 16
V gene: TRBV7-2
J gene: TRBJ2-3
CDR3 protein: CASSLTASGRADTQYF

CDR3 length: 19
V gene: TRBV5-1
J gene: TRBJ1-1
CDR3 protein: CASSLALGTLQIGGTEAFF

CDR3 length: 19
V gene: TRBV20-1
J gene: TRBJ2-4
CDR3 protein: CSAISGTRRVTLAKNMQYF

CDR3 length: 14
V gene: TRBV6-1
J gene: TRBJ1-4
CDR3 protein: CASSMGTTVTTLFF

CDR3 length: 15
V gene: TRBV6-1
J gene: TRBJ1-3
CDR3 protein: CASSWDASSGNTIYF

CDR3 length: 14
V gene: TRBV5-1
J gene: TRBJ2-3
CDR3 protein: CASSHRGSTDTQYF

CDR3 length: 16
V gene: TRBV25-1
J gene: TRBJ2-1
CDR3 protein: CASTDIRTGNNNEQFF

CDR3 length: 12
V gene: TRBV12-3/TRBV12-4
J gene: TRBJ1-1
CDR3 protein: CASRTQGGRVFF

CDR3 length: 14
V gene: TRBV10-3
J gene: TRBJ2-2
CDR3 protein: CAISELSGAGELFF

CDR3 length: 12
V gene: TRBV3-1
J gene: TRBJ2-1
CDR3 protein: CASSWDSPGKIF

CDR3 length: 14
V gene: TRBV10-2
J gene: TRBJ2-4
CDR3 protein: CASRDRGLGNIQYF

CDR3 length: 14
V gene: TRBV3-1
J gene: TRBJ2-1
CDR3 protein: CASSPPVGEIKQFF

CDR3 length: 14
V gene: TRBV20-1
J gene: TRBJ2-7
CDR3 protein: CSARRAETVYEQYF

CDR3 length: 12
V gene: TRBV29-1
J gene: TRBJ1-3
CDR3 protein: CSVQVSGNTIYF

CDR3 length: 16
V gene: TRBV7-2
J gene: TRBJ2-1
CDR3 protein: CASSSVAGSSYNEQFF

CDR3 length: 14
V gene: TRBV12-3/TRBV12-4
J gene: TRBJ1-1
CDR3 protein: CASSLETVNTEAFF

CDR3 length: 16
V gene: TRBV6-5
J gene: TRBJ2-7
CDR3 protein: CASSYQGQGARYEQYF

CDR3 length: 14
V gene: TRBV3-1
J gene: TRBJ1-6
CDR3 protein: CASSQQTGRSPLHF

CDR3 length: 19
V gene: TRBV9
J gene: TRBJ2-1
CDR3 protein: CASSVTPFPASGISYEQFF

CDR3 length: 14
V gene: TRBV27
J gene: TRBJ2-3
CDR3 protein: CASSLAMVTDTQYF

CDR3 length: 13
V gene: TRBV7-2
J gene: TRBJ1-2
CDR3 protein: CASKPWGGHGYTF

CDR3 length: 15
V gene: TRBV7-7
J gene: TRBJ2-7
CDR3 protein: CASSLGGTGSYEQYF

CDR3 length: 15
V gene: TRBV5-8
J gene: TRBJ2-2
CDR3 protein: CASSRQGGNTGELFF

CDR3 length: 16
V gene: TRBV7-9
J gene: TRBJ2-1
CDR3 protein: CASSLLRSSGPDEQFF

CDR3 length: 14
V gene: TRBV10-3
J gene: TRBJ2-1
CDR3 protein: CAISERGDYNEQFF

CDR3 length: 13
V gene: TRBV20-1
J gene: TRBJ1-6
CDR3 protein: CSAFRDRGSPLHF

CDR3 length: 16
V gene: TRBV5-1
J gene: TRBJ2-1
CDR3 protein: CASSYSLAGDYNEQFF

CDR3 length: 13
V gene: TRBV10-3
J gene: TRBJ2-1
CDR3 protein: CAISENSRDEQFF

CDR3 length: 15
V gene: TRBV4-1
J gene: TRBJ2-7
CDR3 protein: CASSQATGARDEQYF

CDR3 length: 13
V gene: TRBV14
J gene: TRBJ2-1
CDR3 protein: CASSPGSHNEQFF

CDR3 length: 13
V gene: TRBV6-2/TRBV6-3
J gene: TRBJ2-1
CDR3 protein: CASSPGTSGRAPF

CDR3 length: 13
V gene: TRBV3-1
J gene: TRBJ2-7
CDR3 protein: CASSRDQAYEQYF

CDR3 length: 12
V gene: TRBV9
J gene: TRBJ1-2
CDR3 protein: CASSGDLDGYTF

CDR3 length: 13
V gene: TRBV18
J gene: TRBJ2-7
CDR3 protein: CASSVLAYYEQYF

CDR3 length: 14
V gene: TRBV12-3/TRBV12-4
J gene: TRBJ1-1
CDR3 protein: CASSLRGDGTEAFF

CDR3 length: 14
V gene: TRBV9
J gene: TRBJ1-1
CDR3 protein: CASSAHGTNTEAFF

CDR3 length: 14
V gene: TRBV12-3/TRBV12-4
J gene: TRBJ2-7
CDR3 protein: CASSIDRVWNEQYF